Shown below are 10 T cell receptor beta chains from a single sample sequenced in a study of memory CD4+ T cells and cytomegalovirus serostatus. Single viable CD3+CD4+CD8-CD45RO+ cells were sorted as the memory CD4+ T cells. Some clones are missing from TCRdb's copy, which holds only in-frame ones; the method was immunoSEQ multiplex PCR. The sample records about 57,000 clones, 70% to 85% being singletons. Specimen: memory CD4+ T cells from blood. These receptors were obtained from an adult in good health and CMV-seronegative.

The count of this clone is one. The chain is built from TRBV19 and TRBJ2-6, with 10 bases fitting TRBD1. Per germline, CDR1 LNHDA and CDR2 SQIVND (reference sequence). The CDR3 is 19 amino acids. Unmatched junction bases numbered 13, after V lost 6 bases and J lost 2 bases. CDR3 in amino acids: CASRSPGTGVSTGANVLTF. For the CDR3, the DNA is TGTGCCAGTAGGAGTCCCGGGACAGGGGTATCCACTGGGGCCAACGTCCTGACTTTC.

The CDR3 DNA sequence: TGCGCCAGTAGCCCCGGACATAATAATTCACCCCTCCACTTT. This sequence encodes CASSPGHNNSPLHF. The genes are TRBV5-1 and TRBJ1-6, with TRBD1 as a possible D gene (5 bases). V shed 8 bases and J shed 5 bases, with 14 bases lying between them. Looked up from germline, CDR1 is SGHRS and CDR2 is YFSETQ. The CDR3 has 14 amino acids.

The genes are TRBV18 and TRBJ1-2; D is undetermined. In germline, CDR1 is KGHSH, CDR2 LQKENI. V lost 3 bases and J 8 bases, leaving 13 bases between the germline ends. The CDR3 covers 13 residues. As DNA, the CDR3 is TGTGCCAGCTCACCCTCGAGGTCTCAGGGCTACACCTTC. Protein product: CASSPSRSQGYTF.

By proportion, this clone is medium-sized. The genes are TRBV4-1 and TRBJ1-6, with D hard to call. The CDR3 has 15 amino acids. V was pared by 3 bases and J by 4 bases, with 10 bases between. Germline V gives CDR1 MGHRA, CDR2 YSYEKL. CDR3 protein: CASSQGLGYNSPLHF. The CDR3 region has the DNA TGCGCCAGCAGCCAGGGGTTAGGGTATAATTCACCCCTCCACTTT.

The rearrangement links TRBV29-1 to TRBJ1-2; the D gene is possibly TRBD1 (5 bases). V lost 6 bases and J 6 bases, leaving 23 bases between the germline ends. The germline V gene has CDR1 SQVTM and CDR2 ANQGSEA. This CDR3 is 15 amino acids long. CDR3 sequence reads: CSVGVDGTGLDGYTF. In DNA form, the CDR3 reads TGCAGCGTGGGGGTGGATGGGACCGGTTTGGATGGCTACACCTTC.

This chain uses TRBV7-2 with TRBJ1-1; 7 nucleotides align to TRBD1. Germline V gene sequence: CDR1 SGHTA, CDR2 FQGNSA. V gave up 5 bases and J gave up 3 bases; unmatched junction bases: 9. CDR3 length: 15 amino acids. The CDR3: CASSPRTGGYTEAFF. CDR3 nucleotides: TGTGCCAGCAGCCCGAGGACAGGCGGTTACACTGAAGCTTTCTTT.

J is TRBJ2-5 and V is TRBV29-1; 7 bases agree with TRBD1. This CDR3 comprises 13 residues. Germline lookup yields CDR1 SQVTM and CDR2 ANQGSEA. After removal of 5 bases from V and 2 bases from J, the junction contained 5 bases not matched to a gene. The CDR3 sequence is CSVNRGGQETQYF. CDR3 bases: TGCAGCGTTAACAGGGGTGGGCAAGAGACCCAGTACTTC.

This clone was observed a single time. The chain carries TRBV5-1 and TRBJ2-1; 10 bases align to TRBD1. After removal of 8 bases from V and 7 bases from J, the junction contained 18 bases not matched to a gene. Germline CDR1 is SGHRS and CDR2 is YFSETQ. The CDR3 is 17 amino acids. CDR3 region: CARSPWPGTGAWNEQFF. In nucleotides, the CDR3 is TGCGCCAGATCCCCCTGGCCCGGGACAGGGGCGTGGAATGAGCAGTTCTTC. Full variable domain (missing parts from reference TRBV5-1 and TRBJ2-1): KAGVTQTPRYLIKTRGQQVTLSCSPISGHRSVSWYQQTPGQGLQFLFEYFSETQRNKGNFPGRFSGRQFSNSRSEMNVSTLELGDSALYLCARSPWPGTGAWNEQFFGPGTRLTVL.

This chain links TRBV5-1 with TRBJ2-1; the D gene is possibly TRBD2 (5 bases). V was shortened by 4 bases and J by 9 bases, with 14 bases between the two germline ends. The CDR3 length is 13 residues. Germline CDR1 SGHRS, CDR2 YFSETQ. CDR3 in DNA: TGCGCCAGCAGCGCTAAACTAGTATCTGAGCAGTTCTTC. It specifies CASSAKLVSEQFF.

This clone turned up a few times. The chain has TRBV6-1 and TRBJ2-7; 8 bases align to TRBD1. From germline, CDR1 is MNHNS and CDR2 SASEGT. CDR3 length: 13 amino acids. Trimming cost V 9 bases and J 7 bases; bases outside gene matches: 11. The CDR3 protein is CASQRQGSKEQYF. CDR3 coding DNA: TGTGCCAGTCAGAGACAGGGGTCGAAGGAGCAGTACTTC.